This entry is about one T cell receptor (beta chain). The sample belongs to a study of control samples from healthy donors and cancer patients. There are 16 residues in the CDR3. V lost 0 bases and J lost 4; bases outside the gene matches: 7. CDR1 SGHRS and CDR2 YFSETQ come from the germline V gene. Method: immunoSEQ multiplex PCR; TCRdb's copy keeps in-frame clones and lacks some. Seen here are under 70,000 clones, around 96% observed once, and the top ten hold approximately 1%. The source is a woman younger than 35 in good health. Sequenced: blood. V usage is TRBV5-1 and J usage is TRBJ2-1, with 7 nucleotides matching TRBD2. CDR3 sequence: CASSLVASGLYNEQFF. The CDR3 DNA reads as TGCGCCAGCAGCTTGGTAGCTAGCGGACTATACAATGAGCAGTTCTTC.